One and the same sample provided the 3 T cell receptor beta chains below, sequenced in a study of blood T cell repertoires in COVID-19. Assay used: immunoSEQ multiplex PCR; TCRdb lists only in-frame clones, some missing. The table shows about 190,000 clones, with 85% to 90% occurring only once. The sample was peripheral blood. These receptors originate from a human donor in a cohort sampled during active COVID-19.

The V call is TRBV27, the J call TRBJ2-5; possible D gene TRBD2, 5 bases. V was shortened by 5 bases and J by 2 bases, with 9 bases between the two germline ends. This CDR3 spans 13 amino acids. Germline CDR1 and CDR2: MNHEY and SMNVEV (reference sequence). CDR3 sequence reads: CASSGGLQETQYF. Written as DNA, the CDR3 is TGTGCCAGCAGTGGCGGGCTGCAAGAGACCCAGTACTTC.

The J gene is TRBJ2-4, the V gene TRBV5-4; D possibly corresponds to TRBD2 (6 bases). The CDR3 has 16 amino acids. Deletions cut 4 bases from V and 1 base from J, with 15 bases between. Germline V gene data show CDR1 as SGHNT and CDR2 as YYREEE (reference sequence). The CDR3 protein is CASSRREPGAKNIQYF. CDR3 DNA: TGTGCCAGCAGCCGCCGGGAGCCCGGGGCCAAAAACATTCAGTACTTC. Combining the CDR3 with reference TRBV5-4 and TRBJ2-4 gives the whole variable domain ETGVTQSPTHLIKTRGQQVTLRCSSQSGHNTVSWYQQALGQGPQFIFQYYREEENGRGNFPPRFSGLQFPNYSSELNVNALELDDSALYLCASSRREPGAKNIQYFGAGTRLSVL.

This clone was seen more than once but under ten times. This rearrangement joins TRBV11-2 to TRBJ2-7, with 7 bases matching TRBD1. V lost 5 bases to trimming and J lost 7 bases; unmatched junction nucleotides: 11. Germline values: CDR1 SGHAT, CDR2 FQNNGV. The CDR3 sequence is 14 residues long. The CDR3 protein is CASSARTGLWEQYF. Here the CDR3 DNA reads TGTGCCAGCAGCGCCAGGACAGGCCTTTGGGAGCAGTACTTC.